These T cell receptor beta chains were read from a single sample in a study of PD-L1 blockade in urothelial cancer. Using immunoSEQ multiplex PCR, the repertoire was profiled, and TCRdb retains in-frame clones only, with some absent. The table includes tens of thousands of clones, around 90% detected once. Source: PBMCs, taken around atezolizumab (anti-PD-L1) treatment. The receptors stem from a man aged 60 to 75 with urothelial cancer. Both conserved end residues are part of each CDR3. Each record gives: D gene, clone size, V gene, J gene, CDR3 protein, CDR3 DNA. A D gene is named only where the DNA matches it firmly. Only part of the rows carry a size: once, few, many, or a class if the clone is expanded.

-	-	TRBV6-1	TRBJ1-5	CASSESRPQHF	TGTGCCAGCAGTGAGAGTAGGCCCCAGCATTTT
-	-	TRBV11-2	TRBJ2-1	CASSLSQGLYNEQFF	TGTGCCAGCAGCTTATCGCAGGGGCTCTACAATGAGCAGTTCTTC
-	-	TRBV6-1	TRBJ2-1	CASSEIVASPFVEQFF	TGTGCCAGCAGTGAAATTGTGGCTAGCCCGTTCGTTGAGCAGTTCTTC
-	-	TRBV7-9	TRBJ2-1	CASSQLAGYNEQFF	TGTGCCAGCAGTCAGCTAGCTGGGTACAATGAGCAGTTCTTC
-	-	TRBV4-2	TRBJ2-3	CASSPVGAALTDTQYF	TGTGCCAGCAGCCCCGTCGGAGCGGCCCTCACAGATACGCAGTATTTT
TRBD2	-	TRBV30	TRBJ2-5	CAWSPRFSGVETQYF	TGTGCCTGGAGTCCCCGGTTTAGCGGGGTTGAGACCCAGTACTTC
-	-	TRBV5-1	TRBJ1-3	CASSPSLGNTIYF	TGCGCCAGCAGCCCCTCGTTGGGAAACACCATATATTTT
-	-	TRBV10-3	TRBJ2-3	CAISVATPHTDTQYF	TGTGCCATCAGCGTTGCTACGCCCCACACAGATACGCAGTATTTT
-	-	TRBV11-2	TRBJ1-1	CASSSQTEAFF	TGTGCCAGCAGCTCCCAGACTGAAGCTTTCTTT
-	-	TRBV7-7	TRBJ2-5	CASSPQDGTQYF	TGTGCTAGCAGCCCCCAGGATGGGACCCAGTACTTC
-	once	TRBV27	TRBJ1-3	CASSLAGPGNTIYF	TGTGCCAGCAGTTTAGCGGGCCCTGGAAACACCATATATTTT
TRBD1	-	TRBV5-4	TRBJ1-5	CASSYRGGQPQHF	TGTGCCAGCAGCTACAGGGGTGGGCAGCCCCAGCATTTT
-	few	TRBV2	TRBJ2-3	CASSYTDTQYF	TGTGCCAGCAGTTACACAGATACGCAGTATTTT
TRBD1	-	TRBV6-6	TRBJ1-2	CASSVDRGLYYGYTF	TGTGCCAGCAGTGTGGACAGGGGGCTCTACTATGGCTACACCTTC
-	-	TRBV27	TRBJ1-5	CASSPEPTGVKPQHF	TGTGCCAGCAGTCCTGAGCCGACAGGAGTGAAGCCCCAGCATTTT
-	-	TRBV30	TRBJ1-1	CALRAGETEAFF	TGTGCATTGCGGGCTGGGGAAACTGAAGCTTTCTTT
TRBD1	-	TRBV2	TRBJ2-7	CASSGGQGTYEQYF	TGTGCCAGCAGTGGGGGACAGGGGACCTACGAGCAGTACTTC
-	-	TRBV10-3	TRBJ1-6	CAISESGGDSPLHF	TGTGCCATCAGTGAGTCCGGAGGGGATTCACCCCTCCACTTT
-	-	TRBV9	TRBJ2-5	CASPWALAVGRETQYF	TGTGCCAGCCCCTGGGCCCTAGCCGTAGGCCGAGAGACCCAGTACTTC
-	-	TRBV5-6	TRBJ2-3	CASSLDGVPTQYF	TGTGCCAGCAGCTTGGACGGGGTGCCTACGCAGTATTTT
-	-	TRBV5-1	TRBJ2-5	CASSLPVGGPGETQYF	TGCGCCAGCAGCTTGCCGGTGGGGGGGCCCGGTGAGACCCAGTACTTC
-	-	TRBV6-5	TRBJ1-3	CASSSTGPPGNTIYF	TGTGCCAGCTCCTCCACAGGGCCGCCGGGAAACACCATATATTTT
-	-	TRBV5-4	TRBJ2-1	CASSFRGGDYNEQFF	TGTGCCAGCAGTTTTAGAGGGGGGGACTACAATGAGCAGTTCTTC
TRBD2	-	TRBV7-2	TRBJ2-1	CASSSTSGGNNEQFF	TGTGCCAGCAGCTCAACTAGCGGTGGGAACAATGAGCAGTTCTTC
TRBD1	-	TRBV5-1	TRBJ1-1	CASSLAPSGGYTEAFF	TGCGCCAGCAGCTTGGCCCCATCAGGGGGGTACACTGAAGCTTTCTTT
TRBD2	once	TRBV5-4	TRBJ2-1	CASSGLGAGGAYNEQFF	TGTGCCAGCAGCGGGTTGGGGGCGGGGGGTGCCTACAATGAGCAGTTCTTC
-	-	TRBV11-3	TRBJ2-2	CASSLDGRTNTGELFF	TGTGCCAGCAGCTTAGATGGCAGGACGAACACCGGGGAGCTGTTTTTT
-	-	TRBV7-2	TRBJ1-1	CASSYDRNTEAFF	TGTGCCAGCAGCTACGACAGGAACACTGAAGCTTTCTTT
TRBD2	-	TRBV28	TRBJ2-3	CASSQTSGRRYF	TGTGCCAGCAGCCAGACTAGCGGGCGAAGGTATTTT
TRBD1	-	TRBV7-6	TRBJ2-2	CASSLRGQTNTGELFF	TGTGCCAGCAGCTTGAGGGGGCAGACGAACACCGGGGAGCTGTTTTTT
TRBD1	-	TRBV2	TRBJ1-5	CASRTGGTPQHF	TGTGCCAGCAGGACAGGGGGCACGCCCCAGCATTTT
TRBD2	-	TRBV4-3	TRBJ2-1	CASSQGGAGESSYNEQFF	TGCGCCAGCAGCCAAGGGGGAGCGGGAGAGAGCTCCTACAATGAGCAGTTCTTC
-	-	TRBV7-5	TRBJ2-2	CARNRPTGELFF	TGTGCCAGAAACAGACCCACCGGGGAGCTGTTTTTT
-	-	TRBV7-8	TRBJ2-3	CASSLDNAGRQYF	TGTGCCAGCAGCTTAGATAACGCGGGGAGGCAGTATTTT
TRBD1	-	TRBV6-5	TRBJ2-7	CASRRTGFYEQYF	TGTGCCAGCAGGCGGACAGGGTTCTACGAGCAGTACTTC
TRBD1	-	TRBV14	TRBJ1-2	CASSLRQGWNYGYTF	TGTGCCAGCAGCCTACGACAGGGGTGGAACTATGGCTACACCTTC
-	once	TRBV7-8	TRBJ2-6	CASSPRGQSISGANVLTF	TGTGCCAGCAGCCCGCGGGGACAGAGTATCTCTGGGGCCAACGTCCTGACTTTC
TRBD1	-	TRBV2	TRBJ2-7	CASSDRGQGRYEQYF	TGTGCCAGCAGTGATAGAGGACAGGGGCGGTACGAGCAGTACTTC
TRBD2	-	TRBV6-1	TRBJ2-7	CASSAQREHEQYF	TGTGCCAGCAGTGCCCAGCGGGAGCACGAGCAGTACTTC
TRBD1	-	TRBV7-2	TRBJ2-3	CASSLARYRGLRTDTQYF	TGTGCCAGCAGCTTAGCGAGATACAGGGGGCTACGCACAGATACGCAGTATTTT
-	once	TRBV4-3	TRBJ1-2	CASSQRWGLEPYGYTF	TGCGCCAGCAGCCAGAGATGGGGCCTCGAACCCTATGGCTACACCTTC
-	-	TRBV5-4	TRBJ1-2	CASSSGGQFRYGYTF	TGTGCCAGCAGTTCGGGCGGACAGTTTCGGTATGGCTACACCTTC
TRBD1	-	TRBV25-1	TRBJ2-1	CASSEGWDRVTVEQFF	TGTGCCAGCAGTGAGGGATGGGACAGGGTTACGGTTGAGCAGTTCTTC
-	-	TRBV7-8	TRBJ1-5	CASSLATVTGRDSNQPQHF	TGTGCCAGCAGCTTAGCCACCGTCACAGGGCGAGATAGCAATCAGCCCCAGCATTTT
TRBD2	-	TRBV27	TRBJ2-3	CASRREEGDTQYF	TGTGCCAGCAGGCGGGAGGAGGGAGATACGCAGTATTTT